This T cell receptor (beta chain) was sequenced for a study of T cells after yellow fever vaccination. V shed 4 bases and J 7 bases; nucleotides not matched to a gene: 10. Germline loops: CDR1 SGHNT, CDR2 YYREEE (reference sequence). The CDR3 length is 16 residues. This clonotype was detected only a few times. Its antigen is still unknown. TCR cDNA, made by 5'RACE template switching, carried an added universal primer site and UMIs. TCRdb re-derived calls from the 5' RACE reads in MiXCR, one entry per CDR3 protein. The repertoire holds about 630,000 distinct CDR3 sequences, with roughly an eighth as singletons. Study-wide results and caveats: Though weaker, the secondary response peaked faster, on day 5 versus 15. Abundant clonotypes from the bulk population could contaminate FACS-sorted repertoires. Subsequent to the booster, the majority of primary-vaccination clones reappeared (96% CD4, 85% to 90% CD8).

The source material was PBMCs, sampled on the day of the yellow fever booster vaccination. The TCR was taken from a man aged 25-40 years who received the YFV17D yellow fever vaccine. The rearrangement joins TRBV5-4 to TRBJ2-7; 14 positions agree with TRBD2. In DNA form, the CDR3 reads TGTGCCAGCAGCACGCCCGGACTAGCGGGAGGAGGGGAGCAGTACTTC. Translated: CASSTPGLAGGGEQYF.